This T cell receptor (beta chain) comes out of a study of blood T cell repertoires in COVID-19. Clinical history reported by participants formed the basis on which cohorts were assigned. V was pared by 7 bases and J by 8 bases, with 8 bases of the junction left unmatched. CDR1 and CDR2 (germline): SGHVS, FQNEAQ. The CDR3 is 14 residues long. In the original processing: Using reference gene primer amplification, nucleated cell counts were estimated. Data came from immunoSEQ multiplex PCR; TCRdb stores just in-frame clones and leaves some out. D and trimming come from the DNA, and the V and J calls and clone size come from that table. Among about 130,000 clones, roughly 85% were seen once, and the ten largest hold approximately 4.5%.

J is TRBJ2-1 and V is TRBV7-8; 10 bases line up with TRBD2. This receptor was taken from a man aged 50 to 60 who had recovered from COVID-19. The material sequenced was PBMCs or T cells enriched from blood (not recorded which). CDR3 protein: CASIRTSGVHEQFF. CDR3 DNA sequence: TGTGCCAGCATCCGGACTAGCGGAGTCCATGAGCAGTTCTTC.